A selection of T cell receptor beta chains follows, all from one sample in a study of blood T cell repertoires in COVID-19. Generated by immunoSEQ multiplex PCR, the TCRdb table keeps only in-frame clones and is missing some. The sample lists under 100,000 clones, approximately 89% occurring once. What was sequenced was peripheral blood. The source is a human donor in a cohort sampled during active COVID-19. The conserved cysteine and the conserved F or W are not part of the CDR3 here.

v_gene,j_gene,CDR3aa
TRBV12-3/TRBV12-4,TRBJ2-3,ASSSTGTDTQY
TRBV5-5,TRBJ2-2,ASSKQGVPGELF
TRBV12-3/TRBV12-4,TRBJ1-2,ASSLDSLGGYT
TRBV4-1,TRBJ2-7,ASSQVSPVREQY
TRBV5-1,TRBJ2-5,ASNQPGTGEETQY
TRBV14,TRBJ2-3,ASSPLGLASEDTQY
TRBV6-4,TRBJ1-2,ASSDSREGYGYT
TRBV3-1/TRBV3-2,TRBJ2-7,ASSPSAGVEQY
TRBV12-3/TRBV12-4,TRBJ2-1,ASSYVQGNEQF
TRBV6-1,TRBJ2-7,ASSDGASVGYEQY
TRBV30,TRBJ2-3,AWSVQGVIRTDTQY
TRBV7-2,TRBJ2-7,ASSRLLNNEQY
TRBV5-4,TRBJ1-5,ASSLRDRGRGQPQH
TRBV30,TRBJ1-3,AWNQGENTIY
TRBV7-2,TRBJ2-5,ASSSPGGSETQY
TRBV7-8,TRBJ2-7,ASSGRQGGSYEQY
TRBV18,TRBJ1-5,ASSPGEGKGQPQH
TRBV14,TRBJ1-4,ASSQWGQLNEKLF
TRBV4-1,TRBJ1-4,ASSQDFSLGKLF
TRBV9,TRBJ2-7,ASSVGTSGGSYEQY
TRBV7-9,TRBJ2-6,ASSVTSSGANVLT
TRBV2,TRBJ1-1,ASSTQGNTEAF
TRBV18,TRBJ1-6,ASSPGQESPLH
TRBV5-1,TRBJ2-3,ASSSRGAGGTQY
TRBV7-6,TRBJ1-4,ASRKSPTTNEKLF
TRBV28,TRBJ1-2,ASSPTGFNGYT
TRBV28,TRBJ1-2,ASSLQSLYGYT
TRBV6-5,TRBJ1-2,ATLNRGDYGYT
TRBV5-4,TRBJ2-1,ASSLAGTDSYNEQF
TRBV5-1,TRBJ2-1,ASSLTGSSYNEQF
TRBV28,TRBJ1-2,ASSGQGNYGYT
TRBV5-6,TRBJ1-5,ASSFRTGDQPQH
TRBV3-1/TRBV3-2,TRBJ1-1,ASSYSIEGTEAF
TRBV7-2,TRBJ2-7,ASSPSGGIYEQY
TRBV6-5,TRBJ1-2,ASKRGGGYGYT
TRBV7-2,TRBJ1-1,ASSLGANTEAF
TRBV6-2/TRBV6-3,TRBJ1-1,ASSSHQQTGQAF
TRBV6-5,TRBJ1-5,ASSQGNQPQH
TRBV5-1,TRBJ1-1,ASSWAGAEAF
TRBV6-2/TRBV6-3,TRBJ1-4,ASSPATDRRLF
TRBV6-1,TRBJ1-6,ASSERDSNNSPLH
TRBV7-9,TRBJ2-7,ASSPGGLDEQY
TRBV28,TRBJ1-5,ASSPPPEPQH
TRBV4-1,TRBJ1-1,ASSAGQGGTEAF
TRBV6-2/TRBV6-3,TRBJ2-7,ASSFTGLEQY
TRBV5-4,TRBJ1-1,ASSRTGDTEAF
TRBV19,TRBJ1-1,ASSVQGRLGNTEAF
TRBV7-3,TRBJ1-1,ASSLDRSGGAF
TRBV5-1,TRBJ2-1,ASSLARGGNEQF
TRBV5-6,TRBJ1-2,ASSAPGQVDYGYT
TRBV11-2,TRBJ1-1,ASSLGHMNTEAF
TRBV3-1/TRBV3-2,TRBJ1-2,ASSQGGTGRRVYGYT